This record looks at one T cell receptor beta chain sequence and its context. The antigen is undetermined. Assay used: immunoSEQ multiplex PCR; TCRdb lists only in-frame clones, some missing. Of about 26,000 clones listed, around 85% are singletons. This entry comes from a study of OX40 agonist ivuxolimab in advanced cancers. Study observations and caveats: It was not determined which antigens were specifically recognized by the peripheral T cells that had undergone clonal expansion.

The V end was cut by 6 bases, the J end by 6 bases, with 10 bases between. Germline V CDR1 and CDR2: LNHDA, SQIVND (reference sequence). The CDR3 spans 12 residues. The sequencing used CD4+ or CD8+ T cells sorted from blood, collected in a trial of the OX40 agonist ivuxolimab. This chain links TRBV19 with TRBJ2-3; D is unclear. This TCR was sampled from an adult with an advanced solid tumor such as melanoma, head and neck, liver or kidney cancer. Written as DNA, the CDR3 is TGTGCCAGTAGAAACCAGGTGGATACGCAGTATTTT. This gives the protein CASRNQVDTQYF.